Below, 22 T cell receptor beta chains from the same sample are listed, as sequenced in a study of blood T cell repertoires in COVID-19. TCRdb's copy holds only in-frame clones and misses some; the assay was immunoSEQ multiplex PCR. The sample consists of roughly 130,000 clones, over 75% of them appearing once. Sequenced input: peripheral blood. These receptors were taken from a man in his sixties with active or convalescent COVID-19.

V usage is TRBV7-2 and J usage is TRBJ1-3; possible D gene TRBD1, 5 bases. Germline lookup yields CDR1 SGHTA and CDR2 FQGNSA. The CDR3 extends over 17 amino acids. V lost 4 bases and J lost 0, with 16 bases in between. The CDR3 sequence: CASSYLPTASSGNTIYF. The CDR3 bases are TGTGCCAGCAGCTATCTCCCGACAGCTAGCTCTGGAAACACCATATATTTT.

This chain connects TRBV10-3 to TRBJ1-2; TRBD1 matches 7 bases. CDR1 ENHRY and CDR2 SYGVKD come from the germline V gene. The trim removed 7 bases at V and 5 bases at J, leaving 7 bases unmatched. CDR3 size: 13 residues. The CDR3 DNA follows: TGTGCCATCAACAAGGGGGCGGAATATGGCTACACCTTC. This encodes CAINKGAEYGYTF.

The rearrangement uses TRBV28 and TRBJ1-4; D is ambiguous. This CDR3 is built from 15 residues. Per germline, CDR1 MDHEN and CDR2 SYDVKM. V lost 5 bases to trimming and J lost 5 bases, with 15 bases between them. The CDR3 loop reads CASSEQTLRNEKLFF. The CDR3, as DNA: TGTGCCAGCAGTGAGCAGACCCTGAGGAATGAAAAACTGTTTTTT.

The chain uses TRBV5-1 and TRBJ2-7; 7 bases map to TRBD2. The germline gives CDR1 SGHRS, CDR2 YFSETQ. The J segment lost 4 bases and the V segment lost 7 bases, leaving 5 bases of the junction unmatched. CDR3 length: 12 residues. The CDR3 sequence: CASRQGGYEQYF. The CDR3 DNA sequence: TGCGCCAGCCGTCAGGGAGGGTACGAGCAGTACTTC.

The chain couples TRBV9 to TRBJ2-7; 7 positions match TRBD2. Germline values: CDR1 SGDLS, CDR2 YYNGEE. V lost 0 bases to trimming and J lost 5 bases; unmatched junction nucleotides: 8. The CDR3 spans 15 residues. CDR3 region: CASSVEGGVVNEQYF. The CDR3 DNA reads TGTGCCAGCAGCGTAGAGGGAGGGGTCGTCAACGAGCAGTACTTC.

V gene TRBV29-1 combines with J gene TRBJ1-1; D remains unclear. Germline CDR1 reads SQVTM; CDR2 reads ANQGSEA. CDR3 length equals 13 residues. Trimming cost V 3 bases and J 2 bases, with 10 bases left between them. The CDR3 DNA is TGCAGCGTTGACCCCCAGCGTAACACTGAAGCTTTCTTT. Amino acid sequence: CSVDPQRNTEAFF. Full variable domain (missing parts from reference TRBV29-1 and TRBJ1-1): SAVISQKPSRDICQRGTSLTIQCQVDSQVTMMFWYRQQPGQSLTLIATANQGSEATYESGFVIDKFPISRPNLTFSTLTVSNMSPEDSSIYLCSVDPQRNTEAFFGQGTRLTVV.

This clone has a handful of counts. The chain has TRBV9 and TRBJ2-2; 14 nucleotides agree with TRBD2. CDR1 and CDR2 (germline): SGDLS, YYNGEE. The CDR3 is made up of 18 amino acids. V lost 3 bases to trimming and J lost 4 bases; unmatched junction nucleotides: 8. The CDR3 sequence is CASSARLAGGRSTGELFF. The CDR3 DNA reads TGTGCCAGCAGCGCCCGACTAGCGGGAGGGCGAAGCACCGGGGAGCTGTTTTTT.

This chain connects TRBV19 to TRBJ2-3; TRBD2 matches at 8 bases. The junction had 2 bases not matched to a gene; V was cut back by 6 bases and J by 0 bases. The V gene's germline CDR1 is LNHDA and CDR2 SQIVND (reference sequence). The CDR3 is made up of 14 amino acids. The CDR3: CASRRLASTDTQYF. CDR3 DNA: TGTGCCAGTAGAAGACTAGCGAGCACAGATACGCAGTATTTT.

This chain connects TRBV10-3 to TRBJ1-1, with D maybe TRBD1 (6 bases). Trimming left V 6 bases short and J 2 bases short, with 10 bases between. The length of the CDR3 is 13 residues. Per the germline V gene, CDR1 is ENHRY and CDR2 is SYGVKD. In DNA, the CDR3 is TGTGCCATCAGAGGACAGTCCAACACTGAAGCTTTCTTT. Amino acid sequence: CAIRGQSNTEAFF.

The gene calls are TRBV7-2 and TRBJ2-5, with a tentative D call TRBD2 (6 bases). The CDR3 length is 15 residues. CDR1 and CDR2 from the germline V gene are SGHTA and FQGNSA. With 5 bases removed from V and 3 bases from J, the gap between germline ends came to 16 bases. CDR3 protein: CASSGRLGPEETQYF. The CDR3 nucleotides read TGTGCCAGCAGCGGAAGACTAGGACCGGAAGAGACCCAGTACTTC.

The V call is TRBV6-6, the J call TRBJ1-2, with TRBD1 identical over 9 bases. The CDR3 covers 14 residues. V lost 6 bases, J lost 8 bases, and 10 bases stayed unmatched. CDR1 MNHNY and CDR2 SVGAGI come from the germline V gene (reference sequence). The CDR3 spells CASSETGGIEGYTF. CDR3 nucleotide sequence: TGTGCCAGCAGCGAGACAGGGGGAATAGAAGGCTACACCTTC.

The CDR3 DNA follows: TGTGCCAGCAGTTTCCTGGGGGAGGGTCCCGGGGAGCTGTTTTTT. It translates to CASSFLGEGPGELFF. J is TRBJ2-2 and V is TRBV28; 7 positions match TRBD2. Germline V gene data show CDR1 as MDHEN and CDR2 as SYDVKM. With V trimmed by 3 bases and J by 6 bases, 7 bases remained unmatched. The CDR3 has 15 amino acids.

The chain links TRBV6-1 to TRBJ1-3; perhaps TRBD1 as D (6 bases). Per germline, CDR1 MNHNS and CDR2 SASEGT. Trimming pared 2 bases from V and 2 bases from J, leaving 10 bases between. The CDR3 covers 15 residues. As DNA, the CDR3 is TGTGCCAGCAGTGAAATGGGGGCGGCTGGAAACACCATATATTTT. Its protein is CASSEMGAAGNTIYF.

The chain employs TRBV5-1 and TRBJ2-5, with 11 bases aligning to TRBD1. The J segment lost 1 base and the V segment lost 0 bases, leaving 2 bases of the junction unmatched. Looked up from germline, CDR1 is SGHRS and CDR2 is YFSETQ. This CDR3 has 16 amino acids. The CDR3 coding sequence is TGCGCCAGCAGCTTGGTTGGGACAGGGGGCCAAGAGACCCAGTACTTC. Encoded protein: CASSLVGTGGQETQYF.

The J gene is TRBJ1-6, the V gene TRBV11-2; tentative D call: TRBD1 (5 bases). V was pared by 6 bases and J by 10 bases, with 10 bases between. The CDR3 consists of 12 residues. Germline V gene data show CDR1 as SGHAT and CDR2 as FQNNGV. The CDR3 DNA sequence: TGTGCCAGCAGAAGAAGGGGCTCACCCCTCCACTTT. Amino acid sequence: CASRRRGSPLHF.

The chain is built from TRBV7-8 and TRBJ1-3; possibly TRBD1 for D (6 bases). CDR1 is SGHVS, CDR2 FQNEAQ, per germline. Between the trimmed V and J ends, which lost 5 bases and 0 bases, there was a span of 8 bases. The CDR3 loop spans 14 amino acids. DNA of the CDR3: TGTGCCAGCAGCCTGGACAGCTCTGGAAACACCATATATTTT. Amino acids: CASSLDSSGNTIYF.

This clone was observed once. The rearrangement joins TRBV2 to TRBJ2-1; possible D gene TRBD2, 6 bases. Germline lookup yields CDR1 SNHLY and CDR2 FYNNEI. V was cut by 4 bases and J by 6 bases, with 16 bases left in between. The CDR3 totals 15 residues. CDR3 in DNA: TGTGCCAGCAGTGGAATACTAGCCGGCTCCAATGAGCAGTTCTTC. Translation: CASSGILAGSNEQFF.

The J gene is TRBJ2-1, the V gene TRBV2, with D possibly matching TRBD2 (6 bases). Germline V gives CDR1 SNHLY, CDR2 FYNNEI. The length of the CDR3 is 15 residues. Trimming removed 3 bases at V and 4 bases at J, with 13 bases between. CDR3 nucleotide sequence: TGTGCCAGCAGTGACCAGGGACTGCGATACAATGAGCAGTTCTTC. Translating gives CASSDQGLRYNEQFF.

V gene TRBV2 combines with J gene TRBJ2-1, with a possible D match to TRBD2 (6 bases). Germline CDR1 and CDR2: SNHLY and FYNNEI. V dropped 3 bases and J dropped 3 bases, with 18 bases sitting between them. The CDR3 has 17 residues. The CDR3 DNA is TGTGCCAGCAGTGACGGTGGTGGGCTAGCGCTCTACAATGAGCAGTTCTTC. Protein product: CASSDGGGLALYNEQFF.

This chain links TRBV7-2 with TRBJ1-3, with D unresolved. From germline, CDR1 is SGHTA and CDR2 FQGNSA. The V and J ends lost 0 bases and 0 bases respectively, with 9 bases between them. The length of the CDR3 is 16 residues. CDR3 in amino acids: CASSLAAAGSGNTIYF. The CDR3 DNA reads as TGTGCCAGCAGCTTAGCGGCAGCGGGCTCTGGAAACACCATATATTTT.

Only one count was recorded for this clone. The CDR3 DNA follows: TGCAGCGTTGAAGGAGGGTTCGGTAATGAAAAACTGTTTTTT. This translates into CSVEGGFGNEKLFF. The chain uses TRBV29-1 and TRBJ1-4, with D uncertain. Germline lookup yields CDR1 SQVTM and CDR2 ANQGSEA. Trimming cost V 1 base and J 4 bases, with 10 bases left between them. The CDR3 runs to 14 residues.

The rearrangement uses TRBV7-8 and TRBJ1-2, with D unclear. The CDR3 contains 13 residues. V shed 0 bases and J shed 3 bases, with 5 bases lying between them. The germline CDR1 and CDR2 sequences are SGHVS and FQNEAQ. This chain's CDR3 is CASSLAEHYGYTF. The DNA for the CDR3 is TGTGCCAGCAGCTTAGCCGAGCACTATGGCTACACCTTC.